The 26 T cell receptor beta chains presented below share a single source sample, sequenced in a study of cytomegalovirus exposure and HLA in healthy donors. PCR amplification relied on 60 Vbeta primers (plus 13 Jbeta primers). TCRdb's copy holds only in-frame clones and misses some; the assay was immunoSEQ multiplex PCR. The table lists roughly 88,000 clones. Sequencing was done on a sample of PBMCs. The origin of the receptors is a man aged 45 to 65 in good health and CMV-seropositive.

The chain recombines TRBV11-3 with TRBJ2-1; 11 bases are shared with TRBD2. The V and J ends lost 3 bases and 6 bases, in that order; junction bases with no gene match: 4. Germline V lookup: CDR1 SGHNT, CDR2 YENEEA. The CDR3 extends over 15 amino acids. As DNA, the CDR3 is TGTGCCAGCAGCTTCGGGACTAGCGGAGGCAATGAGCAGTTCTTC. Its translation is CASSFGTSGGNEQFF.

The rearrangement links TRBV18 to TRBJ1-1; 8 positions agree with TRBD1. The V segment lost 4 bases and the J segment 4 bases; nucleotides outside the gene matches: 8. Germline assignment: CDR1 KGHSH and CDR2 LQKENI. The CDR3 is made up of 15 amino acids. The CDR3 DNA sequence: TGTGCCAGCTCACAGGGACAGGATAGGTCCACTGAAGCTTTCTTT. Amino acid sequence: CASSQGQDRSTEAFF.

J is TRBJ1-2 and V is TRBV7-9; no clear D gene. The CDR3 is made up of 12 amino acids. The germline CDR1 and CDR2 sequences are SEHNR and FQNEAQ (reference sequence). V was pared by 1 base and J by 8 bases, with 8 bases between. The chain's CDR3 is CASSLGPRGYTF. DNA of the CDR3: TGTGCCAGCAGCTTAGGACCTAGGGGCTACACCTTC.

This sequence joins TRBV6-5 and TRBJ2-5, with D possibly matching TRBD2 (5 bases). The CDR3 is made up of 13 amino acids. The germline V gene has CDR1 MNHEY and CDR2 SVGAGI. Between the trimmed V and J ends, which lost 5 bases and 0 bases, there was a span of 7 bases. Here the CDR3 reads CASSRADQETQYF. CDR3 DNA: TGTGCCAGCAGTAGAGCGGACCAAGAGACCCAGTACTTC.

This chain uses TRBV19 with TRBJ1-5; 9 nucleotides line up with TRBD1. This CDR3 has 14 residues. V lost 6 bases to trimming and J lost 4 bases; unmatched junction nucleotides: 4. Germline V gives CDR1 LNHDA, CDR2 SQIVND (reference sequence). This CDR3 reads CASRMGQGNQPQHF. The CDR3 DNA follows: TGTGCCAGTAGGATGGGACAGGGTAATCAGCCCCAGCATTTT.

The V and J genes are TRBV11-3 and TRBJ1-1; TRBD1 is a possible D gene (5 bases). Trimming removed 5 bases from V and 8 bases from J, with 18 bases in between. From germline, CDR1 is SGHNT and CDR2 YENEEA. The CDR3 contains 14 residues. The CDR3 DNA reads as TGTGCCAGCAGCCCGAGGGACTTCCAGGAGGAAGCTTTCTTT. Protein sequence: CASSPRDFQEEAFF.

The chain recombines TRBV15 with TRBJ1-4; 7 bases match TRBD1. Germline loops: CDR1 LNHNV, CDR2 YYDKDF (reference sequence). With V trimmed by 1 base and J by 8 bases, 7 bases remained unmatched. The CDR3 runs 15 residues. The CDR3 DNA is TGTGCCACCAGCAGAGGAAATGTACAGGGGGAAAAACTGTTTTTT. Protein: CATSRGNVQGEKLFF.

V and J are TRBV19 and TRBJ1-3; weak D call: TRBD1 (5 bases). Trimming pared 6 bases from V and 0 bases from J, leaving 18 bases between. CDR1 and CDR2 (germline): LNHDA, SQIVND (reference sequence). The CDR3 is 17 residues long. The CDR3 bases are TGTGCCAGTAGCAGGGTAGCAGGACCCACCTCTGGAAACACCATATATTTT. Protein sequence: CASSRVAGPTSGNTIYF.

The chain carries TRBV30 and TRBJ1-1; D is perhaps TRBD1 (6 bases). V gave up 5 bases and J gave up 4 bases, with 14 bases separating them. Germline CDR1 and CDR2: GTSNPN and SVGIG (reference sequence). CDR3 size: 13 residues. The CDR3 DNA is TGTGCCTGGGATTCCAGGGGCACCACTGAAGCTTTCTTT. Translation gives CAWDSRGTTEAFF.

The V and J genes are TRBV11-3 and TRBJ2-1; 8 positions agree with TRBD2. CDR1 is SGHNT, CDR2 YENEEA, per germline. The junction had 7 bases not matched to a gene; V was cut back by 1 base and J by 8 bases. The CDR3 length is 15 residues. This chain's CDR3 is CASSLGLALGYEQFF. The CDR3 region has the DNA TGTGCCAGCAGCTTAGGACTAGCGCTTGGCTATGAGCAGTTCTTC.

This chain uses TRBV5-1 with TRBJ2-3; D may be TRBD2 (5 bases). The V gene lost 2 bases and the J gene lost 6 bases, with 13 bases spanning the gap. This CDR3 is built from 14 residues. The V gene's germline CDR1 is SGHRS and CDR2 YFSETQ. CDR3 bases: TGCGCCAGCAGCTTTATCCCTAGCTCCGATACGCAGTATTTT. Protein product: CASSFIPSSDTQYF.

The rearrangement joins TRBV15 to TRBJ2-6; D is uncertain. Looked up from germline, CDR1 is LNHNV and CDR2 is YYDKDF (reference sequence). This CDR3 has 16 amino acids. Trimming left V 0 bases short and J 0 bases short, with 6 bases between. CDR3 amino acids: CATSRDLPSGANVLTF. As DNA, the CDR3 is TGTGCCACCAGCAGAGATCTCCCCTCTGGGGCCAACGTCCTGACTTTC.

V and J are TRBV4-2 and TRBJ1-1; no clear D. Trimming pared 3 bases from V and 1 base from J, leaving 9 bases between. Germline values: CDR1 LGHNA, CDR2 YNFKEQ. The CDR3 runs to 14 residues. The CDR3 loop is CASSQVMRNTEAFF. As DNA, the CDR3 is TGTGCCAGCAGCCAGGTGATGAGGAACACTGAAGCTTTCTTT.

For this clone: This CDR3 is missing its conserved last phenylalanine or tryptophan, likely due to a read error. V and J are TRBV15 and TRBJ1-1; a possible D gene is TRBD1 (5 bases). The CDR3 is 15 amino acids. The V gene's germline CDR1 is LNHNV and CDR2 YYDKDF (reference sequence). Trimming removed 0 bases at V and 2 bases at J, with 10 bases between. The CDR3 reads CATSRDPGFNTEAFS. The DNA of the CDR3 is TGTGCCACCAGCAGAGACCCAGGGTTTAACACTGAAGCTTTCTCT.

The chain couples TRBV18 to TRBJ1-1; the D is unclear. Germline lookup yields CDR1 KGHSH and CDR2 LQKENI. This CDR3 comprises 13 residues. V lost 6 bases and J 11 bases, leaving 19 bases between the germline ends. CDR3 bases: TGTGCCAGCTCGCAAGAATTGACCGAGGGTGCTTTCTTT. Its protein product is CASSQELTEGAFF.

The chain has TRBV11-2 and TRBJ1-2; the D gene is possibly TRBD1 (5 bases). CDR3 length: 14 amino acids. With 6 bases removed from V and 7 bases from J, the gap between germline ends came to 18 bases. Germline lookup yields CDR1 SGHAT and CDR2 FQNNGV. The chain's CDR3 is CASSSMTVMGGYTF. The CDR3 DNA reads as TGTGCCAGCAGTTCCATGACAGTGATGGGTGGCTACACCTTC.

The rearrangement uses TRBV19 and TRBJ2-5, with 10 bases fitting TRBD2. From germline, CDR1 is LNHDA and CDR2 SQIVND (reference sequence). The V gene end was trimmed by 3 bases and the J gene end by 2 bases; junction bases not matched to a gene: 3. There are 15 residues in the CDR3. The chain's CDR3 is CASSIKLAGQETQYF. The CDR3 DNA reads as TGTGCCAGTAGTATCAAACTAGCGGGGCAAGAGACCCAGTACTTC.

V gene TRBV6-1 combines with J gene TRBJ1-2; 8 bases are a match to TRBD1. Germline lookup yields CDR1 MNHNS and CDR2 SASEGT. The length of the CDR3 is 14 residues. CDR3 region: CVSAADRASYGYTF. In nucleotides, the CDR3 is TGTGTCTCCGCAGCGGACAGGGCCTCCTATGGCTACACCTTC.

To note about this clone: Other DNA sequences from this sample encode an identical CDR3 as well. The chain recombines TRBV18 with TRBJ2-5; D gene ambiguous. Per the germline V gene, CDR1 is KGHSH and CDR2 is LQKENI. Trimming removed 4 bases from V and 5 bases from J, with 11 bases in between. The CDR3 contains 13 residues. CDR3 in amino acids: CASSLPDGETQYF. For the CDR3, the DNA is TGTGCCAGCTCACTACCCGACGGGGAGACCCAGTACTTC.

The chain uses TRBV30 and TRBJ2-2; 7 bases are shared with TRBD1. The CDR3 length is 16 residues. Germline CDR1 GTSNPN, CDR2 SVGIG (reference sequence). The junction had 10 bases not matched to a gene; V was cut back by 4 bases and J by 2 bases. The CDR3 loop reads CAWTLWGQINTGELFF. The CDR3, as DNA: TGTGCCTGGACTCTCTGGGGACAGATAAACACCGGGGAGCTGTTTTTT.

The chain has TRBV28 and TRBJ2-7, with D perhaps TRBD2 (5 bases). V lost 6 bases and J lost 0, with 18 bases in between. The CDR3 extends over 16 amino acids. CDR1 and CDR2 (germline): MDHEN, SYDVKM. The chain's CDR3 is CASSSPGRIYSYEQYF. CDR3 coding DNA: TGTGCCAGCAGCTCCCCGGGGAGAATCTACTCCTACGAGCAGTACTTC.

This sequence joins TRBV14 and TRBJ2-7; the D is unclear. Trimming pared 2 bases from V and 3 bases from J, leaving 20 bases between. The CDR3 runs 17 residues. CDR1 SGHDN and CDR2 FVKESK come from the germline V gene. CDR3 sequence (DNA): TGTGCCAGCAGCCAAAGGCTCTCCTTCACGTCCGACTACGAGCAGTACGTC. Translating it yields CASSQRLSFTSDYEQYV.

This chain connects TRBV4-2 to TRBJ2-1, with D tentatively TRBD2 (6 bases). This CDR3 contains 14 residues. Trimming removed 4 bases at V and 7 bases at J, with 14 bases between. Germline V gives CDR1 LGHNA, CDR2 YNFKEQ. CDR3 sequence: CASSPPGVRNEQFF. CDR3 DNA: TGTGCCAGCAGCCCCCCGGGAGTCCGGAATGAGCAGTTCTTC.

The chain couples TRBV11-2 to TRBJ1-5, with TRBD1 as a possible D gene (5 bases). Trimming left V 0 bases short and J 7 bases short, with 13 bases between. Germline assignment: CDR1 SGHAT and CDR2 FQNNGV. The CDR3 sequence is 15 residues long. In DNA form, the CDR3 reads TGTGCCAGCAGCTTAGATCCTACAGGAGGGCAGCCCCAGCATTTT. Residues: CASSLDPTGGQPQHF.

CDR3 residues: CASSEAASGIREQYF. The CDR3, as DNA: TGTGCCAGCAGTGAAGCGGCTAGCGGGATTAGGGAGCAGTACTTC. The chain employs TRBV2 and TRBJ2-7, with 9 bases matching TRBD2. V shed 0 bases, J shed 7 bases, and the junction held 7 bases outside the gene matches. Germline V CDR1 and CDR2: SNHLY, FYNNEI. The CDR3 consists of 15 residues.

V usage is TRBV18 and J usage is TRBJ2-1; the match to TRBD1 covers 10 bases. This CDR3 has 14 amino acids. V lost 3 bases, J lost 7 bases, and 3 bases stayed unmatched. Germline V gives CDR1 KGHSH, CDR2 LQKENI. The CDR3 loop is CASSPGQGRNEQFF. The DNA for the CDR3 is TGTGCCAGCTCACCGGGACAGGGGAGGAATGAGCAGTTCTTC.